The rows below give T cell receptor beta chains drawn from one sample of a study of cytomegalovirus exposure and HLA in healthy donors. TCRdb's copy holds only in-frame clones and misses some; the assay was immunoSEQ multiplex PCR. Altogether under 100,000 clones are present, around 79% being singletons, with the ten largest covering around an eighth. The sequencing input was PBMCs. These receptors were collected from a human donor in good health. Each CDR3 is given with its conserved first and last residue. Each record gives: V gene, clone size, J gene, D gene, CDR3 protein, CDR3 DNA. D genes are given only for firm matches. Expanded clones are given a class, and other clones once, few, many or no size at all.

v_call: TRBV6-5; clone_size: NA; j_call: TRBJ1-2; d_call: NA; cdr3_aa: CASSYSLIGVYPF; cdr3_nt: TGTGCCAGCAGTTACTCGTTGATAGGAGTCTACCCCTTC
v_call: TRBV5-1; clone_size: NA; j_call: TRBJ2-5; d_call: NA; cdr3_aa: CASSLVSLEGTQYF; cdr3_nt: TGCGCCAGCAGCTTGGTCTCCCTAGAGGGGACCCAGTACTTC
v_call: TRBV29-1; clone_size: NA; j_call: TRBJ2-7; d_call: TRBD2; cdr3_aa: CSVGVGGIYEQYF; cdr3_nt: TGCAGCGTTGGGGTCGGGGGGATCTACGAGCAGTACTTC
v_call: TRBV5-1; clone_size: few; j_call: TRBJ1-4; d_call: TRBD1; cdr3_aa: CASSPRGLGEKLFF; cdr3_nt: TGCGCCAGCAGCCCCAGGGGGCTCGGGGAAAAACTGTTTTTT
v_call: TRBV4-3; clone_size: few; j_call: TRBJ2-5; d_call: NA; cdr3_aa: CASSQDRLTGGETQYF; cdr3_nt: TGCGCCAGCAGCCAAGATCGTTTAACAGGAGGGGAGACCCAGTACTTC
v_call: TRBV15; clone_size: NA; j_call: TRBJ2-3; d_call: TRBD2; cdr3_aa: CATSSRGGGADTQYF; cdr3_nt: TGTGCCACCAGCAGCCGTGGCGGGGGGGCAGATACGCAGTATTTT
v_call: TRBV29-1; clone_size: NA; j_call: TRBJ2-5; d_call: NA; cdr3_aa: CSVSGETAQETQYF; cdr3_nt: TGCAGCGTCTCCGGAGAGACAGCCCAAGAGACCCAGTACTTC
v_call: TRBV5-1; clone_size: NA; j_call: TRBJ1-3; d_call: TRBD1; cdr3_aa: CASQLGQRLGTIYF; cdr3_nt: TGCGCCAGCCAACTGGGACAGCGCCTAGGGACCATATATTTT
v_call: TRBV4-3; clone_size: few; j_call: TRBJ2-1; d_call: NA; cdr3_aa: CASSQAALAEQFF; cdr3_nt: TGCGCCAGCAGCCAAGCGGCTCTAGCGGAGCAGTTCTTC
v_call: TRBV18; clone_size: once; j_call: TRBJ2-3; d_call: TRBD1; cdr3_aa: CASSQPGQGLNTQYF; cdr3_nt: TGTGCCAGCTCACAACCGGGACAGGGTTTGAATACGCAGTATTTT
v_call: TRBV6-5; clone_size: NA; j_call: TRBJ2-1; d_call: NA; cdr3_aa: CASSYYPGMDEQFF; cdr3_nt: TGTGCCAGCAGTTACTACCCGGGTATGGATGAGCAGTTCTTC
v_call: TRBV6-5; clone_size: NA; j_call: TRBJ1-6; d_call: TRBD1; cdr3_aa: CASSARTGAKSPLNF; cdr3_nt: TGTGCCAGCAGTGCGCGGACAGGGGCAAAATCACCCCTCAACTTT
v_call: TRBV6-6; clone_size: NA; j_call: TRBJ2-7; d_call: TRBD2; cdr3_aa: CASSHRTSAVYEQYF; cdr3_nt: TGTGCCAGCAGCCACCGGACTAGCGCTGTCTACGAGCAGTACTTC
v_call: TRBV6-8; clone_size: few; j_call: TRBJ2-7; d_call: TRBD1; cdr3_aa: CASSFLQGEQYF; cdr3_nt: TGTGCCAGCAGTTTCCTACAGGGGGAGCAGTACTTC
v_call: TRBV29-1; clone_size: NA; j_call: TRBJ2-1; d_call: NA; cdr3_aa: CSAPNGAGLYNEQFF; cdr3_nt: TGCAGCGCCCCAAACGGAGCGGGCCTATACAATGAGCAGTTCTTC
v_call: TRBV6-5; clone_size: NA; j_call: TRBJ1-5; d_call: NA; cdr3_aa: CASSALGVGPQHF; cdr3_nt: TGTGCCAGCAGTGCCCTCGGGGTGGGGCCCCAGCATTTT
v_call: TRBV19; clone_size: NA; j_call: TRBJ2-7; d_call: TRBD1; cdr3_aa: CASSAPGQSYEQYF; cdr3_nt: TGTGCCAGTAGTGCACCGGGACAGTCCTACGAGCAGTACTTC
v_call: TRBV30; clone_size: NA; j_call: TRBJ2-1; d_call: NA; cdr3_aa: CAWSVQVNEQFF; cdr3_nt: TGTGCCTGGAGTGTACAGGTCAATGAGCAGTTCTTC
v_call: TRBV5-6; clone_size: once; j_call: TRBJ2-5; d_call: TRBD2; cdr3_aa: CASSLFIELAGGETQYF; cdr3_nt: TGTGCCAGCAGCTTGTTTATCGAACTAGCGGGGGGGGAGACCCAGTACTTC
v_call: TRBV4-1; clone_size: few; j_call: TRBJ2-2; d_call: TRBD1; cdr3_aa: CASSPRQGASNTGELFF; cdr3_nt: TGCGCCAGCAGCCCGCGACAGGGGGCGTCGAACACCGGGGAGCTGTTTTTT
v_call: TRBV4-3; clone_size: NA; j_call: TRBJ1-5; d_call: NA; cdr3_aa: CASSQDRTGWNQPQHF; cdr3_nt: TGCGCCAGCAGCCAAGATAGAACAGGGTGGAATCAGCCCCAGCATTTT
v_call: TRBV9; clone_size: NA; j_call: TRBJ2-1; d_call: TRBD2; cdr3_aa: CASSVDWVAGIEQFF; cdr3_nt: TGTGCCAGCAGCGTAGATTGGGTAGCGGGAATCGAGCAGTTCTTC
v_call: TRBV5-1; clone_size: NA; j_call: TRBJ1-2; d_call: NA; cdr3_aa: CASSFNGQRWDGYTF; cdr3_nt: TGCGCCAGCAGCTTTAATGGACAGAGATGGGATGGCTACACCTTC
v_call: TRBV18; clone_size: NA; j_call: TRBJ2-7; d_call: TRBD1; cdr3_aa: CASSDRTHGSYEQYF; cdr3_nt: TGTGCCAGCTCGGACAGGACCCACGGCTCCTACGAGCAGTACTTC
v_call: TRBV4-3; clone_size: NA; j_call: TRBJ2-7; d_call: TRBD1; cdr3_aa: CASSQDPGQSYEQYF; cdr3_nt: TGCGCCAGCAGCCAAGATCCGGGACAGTCCTACGAGCAGTACTTC